This T cell receptor beta chain is from a study of blood T cell repertoires in COVID-19. At the level of the study: Donors in the United States, Italy and Spain gave samples during acute or convalescent COVID-19.

With 6 bases clipped from V and 7 bases from J, the junction kept 6 bases outside the gene matches. Germline values: CDR1 MNHEY, CDR2 SMNVEV (reference sequence). This CDR3 comprises 13 residues. How the authors handled the data: Reference gene primer amplification in the assay estimated nucleated cell counts. Assay: immunoSEQ multiplex PCR; the TCRdb copy retains only in-frame clones and omits some. V and J calls and clone size come straight from that table; D and trimming were deduced from the DNA. This table has about 300,000 clones, approximately 90% appearing once. Participants' reported clinical history set cohort assignment. Two negative PCRs, clearance, or symptom resolution characterized the recovered Cohort 3 donors.

Sequencing was performed on PBMCs or T cells enriched from blood (not recorded which). This receptor was taken from a woman aged 25 to 39 who had recovered from COVID-19. The chain uses TRBV27 and TRBJ1-5, with TRBD1 identical over 7 bases. The CDR3 spells CASSRDREQPQHF. CDR3 DNA sequence: TGTGCCAGCAGCAGGGACAGAGAACAGCCCCAGCATTTT.